The entry below describes one T cell receptor beta chain. Its antigen remains unidentified. Repertoires were generated with immunoSEQ multiplex PCR, while TCRdb's copy carries only in-frame clones and drops some. The sample carries fewer than 25,000 clones, roughly 88% recorded once. The data were taken from a study of T cell clonotyping in hematopoietic cell transplantation. Across the study: Recipient samples before transplant were obtained post-cytoreduction.

Study results and caveats: Few recipient clonotypes overlapped donors; over 95% were de novo at given depth. After transplant, recipient diversity fell while pathologically expanded clonotypes grew through day 180. Broader posttransplant TCR repertoire diversity was predicted by graft donor and pretransplant recipient Inverse Simpson Index values.

This CDR3 region has 17 residues. Germline V lookup: CDR1 MGHDK, CDR2 SYGVNS. Trimming shortened V by 5 bases and J by 4 bases, and 24 bases separated the two germline ends. The time point: recipient sample about 28 days before transplant, after cytoreduction. V is TRBV25-1 and J is TRBJ2-7; D possibly corresponds to TRBD1 (6 bases). The receptor comes from a man younger than 30 with biphenotypic leukemia. Some clones in this sample may be carry-over from other donors' samples. The specimen comprised peripheral blood mononuclear cells, sampled before stem cell transplant. CDR3 DNA sequence: TGTGCCAGCAGTCCCCTCGAAGAGGGGGTCCAGGGTTACGAGCAGTACTTC. This codes for CASSPLEEGVQGYEQYF.